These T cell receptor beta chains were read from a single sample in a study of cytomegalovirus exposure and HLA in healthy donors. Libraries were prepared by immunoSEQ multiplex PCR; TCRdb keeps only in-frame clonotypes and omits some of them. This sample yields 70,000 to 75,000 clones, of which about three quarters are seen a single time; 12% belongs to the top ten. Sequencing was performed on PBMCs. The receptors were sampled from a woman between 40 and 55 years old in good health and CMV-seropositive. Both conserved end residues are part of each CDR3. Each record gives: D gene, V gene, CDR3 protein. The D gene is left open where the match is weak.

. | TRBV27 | CASSSGLLVNSPLHF
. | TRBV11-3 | CASSLDQVPQETQYF
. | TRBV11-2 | CASSPGERAGSGYTF
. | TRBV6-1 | CASSDSSNQPQHF
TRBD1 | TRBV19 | CASSPPNRGTEAFF
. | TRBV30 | CAWRAGQGTTDTQYF
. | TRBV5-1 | CASSLDGSPSGYTF
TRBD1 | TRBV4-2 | CASSQTFRDSGYTF
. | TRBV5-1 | CASSSPEGSETQYF
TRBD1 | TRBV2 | CASTRDRGRETQYF
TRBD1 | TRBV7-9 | CASSLPGGNTEAFF
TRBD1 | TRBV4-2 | CATRAGGGDRGLGTEAFF
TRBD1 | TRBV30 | CAWDRGTSGNTIYF
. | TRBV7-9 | CASSWAAVNSPLHF
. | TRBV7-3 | CASSPVGHRHSDTQYF
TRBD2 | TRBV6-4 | CASSDSVAGGPDEQFF
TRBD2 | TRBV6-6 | CASSYRNRGEETQYF
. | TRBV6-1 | CASSAWATPFF
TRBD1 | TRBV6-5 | CASSYAGTGLTGELFF
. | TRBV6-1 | CASSGRQVWEQYF
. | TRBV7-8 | CASSPTGYEQYF
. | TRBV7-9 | CASSPLGVGELFF
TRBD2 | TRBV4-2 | CASSQAYLAGPDTQYF
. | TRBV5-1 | CASSLTGAGELFF
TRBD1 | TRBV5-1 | CASSSGQGFSTEQYF
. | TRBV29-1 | CSVDVSGFNYGYTF
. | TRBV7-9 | CSSSQRRGAFF
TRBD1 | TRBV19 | CASSISSGQGDGYTF
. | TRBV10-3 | CAISVGGAKTEAFF
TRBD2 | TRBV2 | CASRLRRGGKETQYF
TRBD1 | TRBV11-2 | CASSVDRGASGANVLTF
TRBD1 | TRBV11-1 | CASSRDRSEAFF
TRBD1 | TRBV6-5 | CASSYAGGLETQYF
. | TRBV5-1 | CASSLGGRGTEAFF
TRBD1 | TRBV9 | CASSRTGGQNTEAFF
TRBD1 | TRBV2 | CASTNPSGDRGYEQYF
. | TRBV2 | CASAPTRANEKLFF
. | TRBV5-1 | CASSPGMTANTGELFF
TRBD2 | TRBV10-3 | CAIGAQKTSATDTQYF
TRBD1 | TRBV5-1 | CASSLEPGDRVNQPQHF
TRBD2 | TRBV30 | CAWRPSGAGFGEQYF
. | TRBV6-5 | CACGEGSYNQPQHF
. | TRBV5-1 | CASSLEYPSNQPQHF